This TCR beta chain was sequenced during a study of blood T cells in healthy people across ages. Sample-barcoded 5' priming and a J-beta primer mix drove a second PCR of roughly 7 to 11 cycles. TCRdb itself ran the 5' RACE reads through MiXCR, one entry per CDR3 protein. The data show some 860,000 distinct CDR3 sequences, just over 55% seen once. CDR3 length: 12 residues. Germline CDR1 SGHRS, CDR2 YFSETQ. After removal of 2 bases from V and 9 bases from J, the junction contained 1 base not matched to a gene. This sequence originates from a middle-aged man in good health. The source material was blood. The chain has TRBV5-1 and TRBJ2-1; 8 nucleotides agree with TRBD1. CDR3 loop: CASSFDRGEQFF. DNA of the CDR3: TGCGCCAGCAGCTTTGACAGGGGTGAGCAGTTCTTC.